The 5 T cell receptor beta chains below were found in one sample sequenced in a study of metastatic and nonmetastatic thyroid tumors. Thyroid surgery took place with no prior treatment in any patient. MiXCR re-clonotyped the PCR reads for TCRdb. The sample has 20,000 to 25,000 clones; roughly 20% are singletons. The sequencing input was blood. Receptor source: a female donor with papillary thyroid cancer or a benign thyroid nodule (not recorded which). Some clones in this sample may be carry-over from other donors' samples.

This clone was recorded at least ten times. The chain is built from TRBV4-3 and TRBJ1-3, with D maybe TRBD1 (5 bases). The V gene's germline CDR1 is LGHNA and CDR2 YSLEER. The V and J ends lost 0 bases and 0 bases respectively, with 12 bases between them. CDR3 length equals 17 residues. DNA of the CDR3: TGCGCCAGCAGCCAAGACCCGGGACGGTACTCTGGAAACACCATATATTTT. Translated: CASSQDPGRYSGNTIYF.

This clone was found a few times. A read error is likely, as this CDR3 ends without the conserved phenylalanine or tryptophan. The V and J genes are TRBV12-3 or TRBV12-4 and TRBJ1-6; 9 nucleotides align to TRBD1. Trimming took 8 bases from V and 11 from J; bases not matched to a gene: 13. There are 15 residues in the CDR3. CDR3 in amino acids: CASGPWDRENAPLHS. The CDR3 DNA is TGTGCCAGCGGCCCGTGGGACAGGGAAAACGCACCCCTCCACTCT.

CDR3 coding DNA: TGTGCCTGGAGGAAAGAGGGGGCTTCTGGGGCCAACGTCCTGACTTTC. Protein product: CAWRKEGASGANVLTF. This rearrangement joins TRBV30 to TRBJ2-6, with 7 bases matching TRBD1. There are 16 residues in the CDR3. Germline V gives CDR1 GTSNPN, CDR2 SVGIG (reference sequence). The V and J ends lost 3 bases and 1 base, in that order; junction bases with no gene match: 6.

On this clone itself: A much larger clone differs from this one at a single base, so this may be a read error. In nucleotides, the CDR3 is TGCAGTGCCCAATGCGGGACTAGGGGTTCGGGTACGCAGTATTTT. This sequence encodes CSAQCGTRGSGTQYF. The V and J genes are TRBV20-1 and TRBJ2-3; 8 nucleotides align to TRBD2. There are 15 residues in the CDR3. Germline V gene lookup returns CDR1 DFQATT and CDR2 SNEGSKA (reference sequence). J gave up 8 bases and V 6 bases, and 16 bases lay outside the gene matches.

V gene TRBV6-1 combines with J gene TRBJ2-2, with D possibly TRBD1 on 6 matching bases. Germline loops: CDR1 MNHNS, CDR2 SASEGT. CDR3 size: 15 residues. V was shortened by 6 bases and J by 3 bases, with 14 bases between the two germline ends. In DNA, the CDR3 is TGTGCCAGCAGAGACGGACAGCCTTACACCGGGGAGCTGTTTTTT. Protein: CASRDGQPYTGELFF.